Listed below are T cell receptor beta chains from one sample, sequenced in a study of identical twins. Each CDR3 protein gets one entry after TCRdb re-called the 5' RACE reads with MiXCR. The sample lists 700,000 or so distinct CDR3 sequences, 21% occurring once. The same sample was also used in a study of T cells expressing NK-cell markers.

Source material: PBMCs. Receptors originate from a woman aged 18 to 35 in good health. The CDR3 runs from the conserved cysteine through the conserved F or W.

CDR3aa: CASARGAQETQYF; v_gene: TRBV11-2; j_gene: TRBJ2-5
CDR3aa: CASSQRGPGTDTQYF; v_gene: TRBV12-3/TRBV12-4; j_gene: TRBJ2-3
CDR3aa: CASSIRTSGEQFF; v_gene: TRBV7-2; j_gene: TRBJ2-1
CDR3aa: CSARILAPNYEQYF; v_gene: TRBV20-1; j_gene: TRBJ2-7
CDR3aa: CSARNRVRETQYF; v_gene: TRBV20-1; j_gene: TRBJ2-5
CDR3aa: CASSRSSAAPQYF; v_gene: TRBV6-1; j_gene: TRBJ2-3
CDR3aa: CSVEVAGAAADEQFF; v_gene: TRBV29-1; j_gene: TRBJ2-1
CDR3aa: CASSKVLYTSGLSYNEQFF; v_gene: TRBV21-1; j_gene: TRBJ2-1
CDR3aa: CASTLREAQYF; v_gene: TRBV6-5; j_gene: TRBJ2-3
CDR3aa: CASSPRRTHEQYF; v_gene: TRBV18; j_gene: TRBJ2-7
CDR3aa: CASSLLGTGETYEQYF; v_gene: TRBV5-1; j_gene: TRBJ2-7
CDR3aa: CASSAKGWGAGSPLHF; v_gene: TRBV7-8; j_gene: TRBJ1-6
CDR3aa: CASSFGGVRDTEAFF; v_gene: TRBV7-9; j_gene: TRBJ1-1
CDR3aa: CATSDTSGSREQFF; v_gene: TRBV24-1; j_gene: TRBJ2-1
CDR3aa: CASGHSGDNEQFF; v_gene: TRBV12-3/TRBV12-4; j_gene: TRBJ2-1
CDR3aa: CAISPGHGYGYTF; v_gene: TRBV10-3; j_gene: TRBJ1-2
CDR3aa: CASSLAGQGAQPQHF; v_gene: TRBV12-3/TRBV12-4; j_gene: TRBJ1-5
CDR3aa: CATGGQFWEQYF; v_gene: TRBV12-3/TRBV12-4; j_gene: TRBJ2-7
CDR3aa: CASSLLMRGSGYTF; v_gene: TRBV7-2; j_gene: TRBJ1-2
CDR3aa: CASTGRYTEAFF; v_gene: TRBV19; j_gene: TRBJ1-1